This T cell receptor beta chain was documented in a study of blood T cell repertoires in COVID-19. Produced via immunoSEQ multiplex PCR; TCRdb's table is partial and in-frame only. The sample lists 150,000 to 200,000 clones, approximately 82% occurring once. V gave up 6 bases and J gave up 4 bases; unmatched junction bases: 4. The CDR3 loop spans 15 amino acids. The germline gives CDR1 MNHEY, CDR2 SMNVEV (reference sequence). The sample was peripheral blood. The genes are TRBV27 and TRBJ2-1, with 12 bases fitting TRBD2. The sequence derives from a middle-aged woman with COVID-19, enrolled during active disease. The CDR3 DNA is TGTGCCAGCAGATCGACTAGCGGGGGTTACAATGAGCAGTTCTTC. Translated: CASRSTSGGYNEQFF.